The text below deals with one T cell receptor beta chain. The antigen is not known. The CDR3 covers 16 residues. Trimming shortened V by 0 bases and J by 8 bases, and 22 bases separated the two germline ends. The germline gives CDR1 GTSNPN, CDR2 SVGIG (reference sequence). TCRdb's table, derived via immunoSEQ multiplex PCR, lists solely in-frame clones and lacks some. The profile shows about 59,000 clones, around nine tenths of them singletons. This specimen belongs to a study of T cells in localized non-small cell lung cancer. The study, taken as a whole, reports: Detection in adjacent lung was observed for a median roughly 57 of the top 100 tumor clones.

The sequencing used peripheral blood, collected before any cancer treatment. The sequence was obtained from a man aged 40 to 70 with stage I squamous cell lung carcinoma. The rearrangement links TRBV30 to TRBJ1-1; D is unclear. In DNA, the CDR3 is TGTGCCTGGAGTGTACTAGGAACGGCTTGGGCCGGAGAAGCTTTCTTT. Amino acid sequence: CAWSVLGTAWAGEAFF.